The table lists the clone carrying this T cell receptor (beta chain) with a count of one. This record comes from a study of T cell changes during pregnancy in multiple sclerosis. Germline V gene sequence: CDR1 MNHEY, CDR2 SMNVEV (reference sequence). V shed 5 bases and J 3 bases; nucleotides not matched to a gene: 3. This CDR3 is 15 amino acids long. TCRdb's table, derived via immunoSEQ multiplex PCR, lists solely in-frame clones and lacks some. The data contain 45,000 to 50,000 clones, 85% to 95% of them seen just once; the ten biggest clones take up roughly 4%. The sample was CD8+ T cells from peripheral blood mononuclear cells, taken in the first trimester of pregnancy. The chain combines TRBV27 with TRBJ1-6; 8 nucleotides align to TRBD1. The clonotype comes from a female donor with multiple sclerosis, enrolled in a pregnancy study. Written as DNA, the CDR3 is TGTGCCAGCAGTCCCGGACAGGGCTATAATTCACCCCTCCACTTT. Protein product: CASSPGQGYNSPLHF.